These T cell receptor beta chains were read from a single sample in a study of regulatory T cells in long-lasting Graves disease. TCRdb reprocessed the multiplex PCR reads with MiXCR, giving one entry per CDR3 protein. The sample consists of fewer than 350,000 distinct CDR3 sequences, 18% of them appearing once. The specimen comprised peripheral blood mononuclear cells (PBMCs), sampled at new diagnosis, from a patient treated with antithyroid drugs. The receptors stem from a female donor with Graves disease. Both conserved end residues are part of each CDR3. Fields, in order: V gene, clone size, J gene, D gene, CDR3 protein, CDR3 DNA. A D gene is named only where the DNA matches it firmly. Clone size is given for some rows only: seen once, a few or many times, or a class if the clone is expanded.

TRBV28	many	TRBJ1-6	.	CASSLYSGDSPLHF	TGTGCCAGCAGTTTATACTCGGGCGATTCACCCCTCCACTTT
TRBV4-2	many	TRBJ2-7	.	CASSQDRGLYYEQYF	TGTGCCAGCAGCCAAGATAGGGGACTGTACTACGAGCAGTACTTC
TRBV28	many	TRBJ2-4	.	CASSASIVGAAKNIQYF	TGTGCCAGCAGTGCCTCAATTGTGGGGGCAGCCAAAAACATTCAGTACTTC
TRBV9	few	TRBJ2-3	.	CASSTRYTDTQYF	TGTGCCAGCAGCACGCGTTACACAGATACGCAGTATTTT
TRBV14	.	TRBJ2-3	TRBD2	CASSQDLWKSGRADTQYF	TGTGCCAGCAGCCAAGATCTCTGGAAGAGCGGGAGGGCAGATACGCAGTATTTT
TRBV13	.	TRBJ2-5	TRBD2	CVSSSGTSGSRHQETQYF	TGTGTCAGCAGCAGCGGGACTAGCGGGTCCCGTCACCAAGAGACCCAGTACTTC
TRBV2	.	TRBJ2-3	.	CATSVGSTDTQYF	TGTGCCACCTCAGTGGGGAGCACAGATACGCAGTATTTT
TRBV29-1	many	TRBJ2-2	TRBD2	CSVGGTSGRMNTGELFF	TGCAGCGTTGGGGGGACTAGCGGGAGAATGAACACCGGGGAGCTGTTTTTT
TRBV19	many	TRBJ2-1	.	CASSGGRSYNEQFF	TGTGCCAGTAGTGGAGGCAGGTCATACAATGAGCAGTTCTTC
TRBV19	few	TRBJ2-1	TRBD2	CASSNPSGPRDEQFF	TGTGCCAGTAGTAATCCTAGCGGGCCCCGGGATGAGCAGTTCTTC
TRBV9	.	TRBJ1-1	.	CASSVGHTEAFF	TGTGCCAGCAGCGTTGGGCACACTGAAGCTTTCTTT
TRBV28	many	TRBJ1-3	.	CASSWVRGGMDSGNTIYF	TGTGCCAGCAGTTGGGTCCGGGGGGGGATGGACTCTGGAAACACCATATATTTT
TRBV28	many	TRBJ1-4	.	CASNGEANEKLFF	TGTGCCAGCAACGGAGAGGCGAATGAAAAACTGTTTTTT
TRBV20-1	many	TRBJ2-1	TRBD2	CSAREGSGSYNEQFF	TGCAGTGCTAGGGAAGGTAGCGGGTCTTACAATGAGCAGTTCTTC
TRBV5-4	many	TRBJ2-5	TRBD2	CASSGGTGTSGETQYF	TGTGCCAGCAGCGGTGGGACCGGGACTAGCGGAGAGACCCAGTACTTC
TRBV3-1	many	TRBJ2-1	TRBD2	CASSQVLAGGSYNEQFF	TGTGCCAGCAGCCAAGTACTAGCGGGAGGTTCCTACAATGAGCAGTTCTTC
TRBV12-5	many	TRBJ2-2	.	CASGSVGELPGELFF	TGTGCTAGTGGAAGTGTGGGTGAACTCCCGGGGGAGCTGTTTTTT
TRBV5-6	few	TRBJ1-1	TRBD1	CASSSGTETEAFF	TGTGCCAGCAGCTCTGGGACAGAGACTGAAGCTTTCTTT
TRBV20-1	few	TRBJ2-5	.	CSARGREPERGTQYF	TGCAGTGCTAGAGGCCGAGAACCCGAACGGGGGACCCAGTACTTC
TRBV9	many	TRBJ2-5	TRBD1	CASSPQTGGLGETQYF	TGTGCCAGCAGCCCACAGACAGGGGGGCTTGGGGAGACCCAGTACTTC
TRBV11-2	.	TRBJ1-4	.	CASSRSAGGDEKLFF	TGTGCCAGCAGCCGATCGGCAGGCGGGGACGAAAAACTGTTTTTT
TRBV2	many	TRBJ2-7	.	CASRGYEQYF	TGTGCCAGCAGGGGGTACGAGCAGTACTTC
TRBV12-3/TRBV12-4	many	TRBJ1-2	TRBD1	CASSLGQVSPNYGYTF	TGTGCCAGCAGTTTGGGACAGGTATCCCCTAACTATGGCTACACCTTC
TRBV6-1	many	TRBJ2-2	.	CASRDRGASTGELFF	TGTGCCAGCAGGGACAGAGGGGCGTCCACCGGGGAGCTGTTTTTT
TRBV2	.	TRBJ2-7	.	CASSRQVDYEQYF	TGTGCCAGCAGCCGACAGGTCGACTACGAGCAGTACTTC
TRBV6-2/TRBV6-3	.	TRBJ2-7	TRBD1	CASSEPSWGQGFVEQYF	TGTGCCAGCAGTGAACCCAGCTGGGGACAGGGCTTTGTCGAGCAGTACTTC
TRBV2	many	TRBJ2-5	TRBD2	CASVGLAGQETQYF	TGTGCCAGCGTAGGACTAGCGGGACAAGAGACCCAGTACTTC
TRBV11-1	many	TRBJ1-2	TRBD1	CASSFSRGRTSGYTF	TGTGCCAGCAGCTTCTCGAGGGGGCGGACGAGCGGCTACACCTTC
TRBV11-3	many	TRBJ2-1	TRBD2	CASSLAGGPNEQFF	TGTGCCAGCAGTTTAGCGGGAGGGCCTAATGAGCAGTTCTTC
TRBV20-1	few	TRBJ2-1	TRBD2	CSVQAGGSLPYNEQFF	TGCAGTGTCCAGGCGGGAGGATCGCTCCCCTACAATGAGCAGTTCTTC
TRBV19	many	TRBJ2-1	.	CASSMLDWDNEQFF	TGTGCCAGTAGTATGCTGGACTGGGACAATGAGCAGTTCTTC
TRBV19	many	TRBJ1-4	.	CASSRYKETNEKLFF	TGTGCCAGTAGTCGGTATAAGGAGACTAATGAAAAACTGTTTTTT
TRBV19	many	TRBJ2-3	TRBD1	CASRIRDRGADTQYF	TGTGCCAGTAGAATCCGGGACAGGGGTGCAGATACGCAGTATTTT
TRBV25-1	many	TRBJ2-7	TRBD2	CASSDGGEQYF	TGTGCCAGCAGTGACGGGGGGGAGCAGTACTTC
TRBV7-8	.	TRBJ2-1	TRBD2	CASSGLVPQLSSYSEQFF	TGTGCCAGCAGCGGACTAGTTCCACAATTAAGCTCCTACAGTGAGCAGTTCTTC
TRBV2	.	TRBJ2-7	TRBD2	CASSKLAGGAYEQYF	TGTGCCAGCAGTAAACTAGCGGGAGGGGCCTACGAGCAGTACTTC